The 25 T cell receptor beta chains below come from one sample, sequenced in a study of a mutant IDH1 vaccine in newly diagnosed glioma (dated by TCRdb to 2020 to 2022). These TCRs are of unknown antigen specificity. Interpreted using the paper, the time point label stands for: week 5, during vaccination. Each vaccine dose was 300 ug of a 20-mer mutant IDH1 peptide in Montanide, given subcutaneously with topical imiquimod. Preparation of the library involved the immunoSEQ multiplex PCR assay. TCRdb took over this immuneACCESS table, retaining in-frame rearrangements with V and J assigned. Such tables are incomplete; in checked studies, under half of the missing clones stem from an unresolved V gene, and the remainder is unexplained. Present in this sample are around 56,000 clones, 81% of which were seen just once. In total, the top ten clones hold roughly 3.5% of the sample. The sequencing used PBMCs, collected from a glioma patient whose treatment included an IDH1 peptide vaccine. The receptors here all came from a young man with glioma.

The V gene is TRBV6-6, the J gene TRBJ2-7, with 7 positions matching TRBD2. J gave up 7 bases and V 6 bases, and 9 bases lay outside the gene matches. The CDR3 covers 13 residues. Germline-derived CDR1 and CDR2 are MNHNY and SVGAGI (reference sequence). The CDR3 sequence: CASSPIWGGEQYF. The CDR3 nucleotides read TGTGCCAGCAGCCCGATTTGGGGGGGTGAGCAGTACTTC.

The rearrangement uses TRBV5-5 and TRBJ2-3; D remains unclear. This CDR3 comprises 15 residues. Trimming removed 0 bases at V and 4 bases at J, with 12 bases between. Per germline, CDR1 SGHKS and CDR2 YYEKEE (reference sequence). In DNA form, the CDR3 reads TGTGCCAGCAGCTTGGGGCTAGACCTCGCAGATACGCAGTATTTT. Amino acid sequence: CASSLGLDLADTQYF. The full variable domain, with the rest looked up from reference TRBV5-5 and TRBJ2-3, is DAGVTQSPTHLIKTRGQQVTLRCSPISGHKSVSWYQQVLGQGPQFIFQYYEKEERGRGNFPDRFSARQFPNYSSELNVNALLLGDSALYLCASSLGLDLADTQYFGPGTRLTVL.

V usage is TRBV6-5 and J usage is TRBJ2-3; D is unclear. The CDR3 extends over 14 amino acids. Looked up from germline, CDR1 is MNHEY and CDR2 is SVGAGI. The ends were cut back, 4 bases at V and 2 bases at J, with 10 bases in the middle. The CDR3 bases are TGTGCCAGCAGTTCCCTTATCTCCACAGATACGCAGTATTTT. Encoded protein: CASSSLISTDTQYF.

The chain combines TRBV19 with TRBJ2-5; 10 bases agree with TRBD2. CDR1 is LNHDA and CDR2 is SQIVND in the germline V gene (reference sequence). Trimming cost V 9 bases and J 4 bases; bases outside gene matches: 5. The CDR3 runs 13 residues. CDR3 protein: CARASGGRETQYF. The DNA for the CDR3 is TGTGCCAGGGCTAGCGGGGGTAGAGAGACCCAGTACTTC.

The CDR3 DNA sequence: TGCAGCTTAGACGGACGCCTCTCTGGAAACACCATATATTTT. Protein: CSLDGRLSGNTIYF. This rearrangement joins TRBV29-1 to TRBJ1-3; D uncertain. The CDR3 length is 14 residues. Between the trimmed V and J ends, which lost 8 bases and 0 bases, there was a span of 14 bases. The germline V gene encodes CDR1 SQVTM and CDR2 ANQGSEA.

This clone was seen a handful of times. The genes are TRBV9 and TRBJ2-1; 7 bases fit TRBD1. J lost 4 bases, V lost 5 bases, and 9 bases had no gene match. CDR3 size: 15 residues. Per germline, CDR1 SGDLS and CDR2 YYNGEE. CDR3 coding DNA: TGTGCCAGCAGTCGTAGGGACAGTGAGTACAATGAGCAGTTCTTC. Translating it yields CASSRRDSEYNEQFF.

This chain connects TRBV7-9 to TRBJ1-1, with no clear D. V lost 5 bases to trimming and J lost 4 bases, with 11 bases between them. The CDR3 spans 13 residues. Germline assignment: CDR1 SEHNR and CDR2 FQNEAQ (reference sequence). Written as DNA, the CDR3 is TGTGCCAGCAGCCGTATTGGATCCACTGAAGCTTTCTTT. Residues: CASSRIGSTEAFF.

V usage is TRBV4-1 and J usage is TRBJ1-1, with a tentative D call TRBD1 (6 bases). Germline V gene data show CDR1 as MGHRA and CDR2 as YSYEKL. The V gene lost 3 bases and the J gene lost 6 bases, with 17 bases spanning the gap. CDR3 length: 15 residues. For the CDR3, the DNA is TGCGCCAGCAGCCAGCCAGCCAGGGGTCGGGCTGAAGCTTTCTTT. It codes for CASSQPARGRAEAFF.

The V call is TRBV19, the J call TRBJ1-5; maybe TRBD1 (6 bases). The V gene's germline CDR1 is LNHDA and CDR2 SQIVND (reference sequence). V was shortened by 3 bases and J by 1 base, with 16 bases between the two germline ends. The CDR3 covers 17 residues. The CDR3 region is CASSMSRGRGSNQPQHF. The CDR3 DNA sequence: TGTGCCAGTAGTATGTCCAGGGGCCGAGGGAGCAATCAGCCCCAGCATTTT.

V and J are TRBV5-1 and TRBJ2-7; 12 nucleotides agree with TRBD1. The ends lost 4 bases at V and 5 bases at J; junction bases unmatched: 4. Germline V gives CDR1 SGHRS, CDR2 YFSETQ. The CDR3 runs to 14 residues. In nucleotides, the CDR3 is TGCGCCAGCAGCCATGGGACAGGGGGCGACGAGCAGTACTTC. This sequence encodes CASSHGTGGDEQYF.

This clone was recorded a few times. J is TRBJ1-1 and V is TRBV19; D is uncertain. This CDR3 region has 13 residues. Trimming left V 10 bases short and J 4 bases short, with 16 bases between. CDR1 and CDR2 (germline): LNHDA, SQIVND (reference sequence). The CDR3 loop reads CATRTGKGTEAFF. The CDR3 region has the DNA TGTGCCACCCGGACCGGGAAGGGCACTGAAGCTTTCTTT. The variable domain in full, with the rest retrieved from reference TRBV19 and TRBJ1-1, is DGGITQSPKYLFRKEGQNVTLSCEQNLNHDAMYWYRQDPGQGLRLIYYSQIVNDFQKGDIAEGYSVSREKKESFPLTVTSAQKNPTAFYLCATRTGKGTEAFFGQGTRLTVV.

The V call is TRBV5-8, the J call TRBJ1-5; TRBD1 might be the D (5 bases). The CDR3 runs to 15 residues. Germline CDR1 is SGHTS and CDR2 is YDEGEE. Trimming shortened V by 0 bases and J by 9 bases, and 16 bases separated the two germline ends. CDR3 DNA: TGTGCCAGCAGCTTGGCCGGGGTTTCAGGGTTGCCCCAGCATTTT. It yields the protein CASSLAGVSGLPQHF.

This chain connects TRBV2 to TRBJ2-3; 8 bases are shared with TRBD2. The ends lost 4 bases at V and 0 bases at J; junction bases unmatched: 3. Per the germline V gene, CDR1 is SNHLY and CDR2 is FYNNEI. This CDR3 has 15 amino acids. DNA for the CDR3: TGTGCCAGCAGTGGTAAGCGGGGGAGCACAGATACGCAGTATTTT. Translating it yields CASSGKRGSTDTQYF.

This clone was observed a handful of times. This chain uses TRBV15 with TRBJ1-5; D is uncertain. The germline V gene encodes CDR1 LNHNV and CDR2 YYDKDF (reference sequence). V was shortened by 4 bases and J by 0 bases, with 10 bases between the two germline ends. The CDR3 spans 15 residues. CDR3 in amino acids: CATSNNKHSNQPQHF. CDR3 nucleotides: TGTGCCACCAGCAACAACAAACATAGCAATCAGCCCCAGCATTTT.

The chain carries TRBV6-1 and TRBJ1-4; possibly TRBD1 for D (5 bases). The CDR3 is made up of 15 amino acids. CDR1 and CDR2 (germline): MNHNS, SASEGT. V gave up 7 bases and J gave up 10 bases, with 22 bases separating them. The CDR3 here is CASTLKPTGVGKLFF. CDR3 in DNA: TGTGCCAGCACTTTAAAACCAACGGGGGTCGGAAAACTGTTTTTT.

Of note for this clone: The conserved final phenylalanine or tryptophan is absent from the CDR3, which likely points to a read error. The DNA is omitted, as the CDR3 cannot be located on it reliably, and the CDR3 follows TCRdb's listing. CDR3 residues: CASSEGYRWSL. This chain joins TRBV6-1 and TRBJ1-4; the tabulated D call, TRBD1, remains unverified against the DNA. Germline CDR1 MNHNS, CDR2 SASEGT. The CDR3 is 11 amino acids long, termini counted.

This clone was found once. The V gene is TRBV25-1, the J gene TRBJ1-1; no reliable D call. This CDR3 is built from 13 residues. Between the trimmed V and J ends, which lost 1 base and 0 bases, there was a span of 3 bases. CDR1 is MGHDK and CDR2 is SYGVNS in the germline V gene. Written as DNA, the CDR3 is TGTGCCAGCAGTGAATCCCTGAACACTGAAGCTTTCTTT. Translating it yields CASSESLNTEAFF.

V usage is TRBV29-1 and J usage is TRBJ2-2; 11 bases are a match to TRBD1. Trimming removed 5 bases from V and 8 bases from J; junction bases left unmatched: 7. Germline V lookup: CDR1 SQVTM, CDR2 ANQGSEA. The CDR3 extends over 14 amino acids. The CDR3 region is CSVYGTGGRGELFF. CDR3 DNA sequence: TGCAGCGTTTATGGGACAGGGGGAAGAGGGGAGCTGTTTTTT.

CDR3 DNA sequence: TGTGCCAGCAGGGGGACAGGGGGTTCCTATCGAAATTCACCCCTCCACTTT. As protein: CASRGTGGSYRNSPLHF. V gene TRBV25-1 combines with J gene TRBJ1-6; the match to TRBD1 covers 11 bases. Looked up from germline, CDR1 is MGHDK and CDR2 is SYGVNS. V was clipped by 6 bases and J by 7 bases; unmatched bases: 11. This CDR3 is built from 17 residues.

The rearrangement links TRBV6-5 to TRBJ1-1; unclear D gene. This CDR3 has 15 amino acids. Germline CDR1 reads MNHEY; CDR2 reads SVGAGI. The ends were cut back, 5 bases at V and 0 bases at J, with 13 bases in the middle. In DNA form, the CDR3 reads TGTGCCAGCAGTCCCCTTGGAACTATGAACACTGAAGCTTTCTTT. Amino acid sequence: CASSPLGTMNTEAFF.

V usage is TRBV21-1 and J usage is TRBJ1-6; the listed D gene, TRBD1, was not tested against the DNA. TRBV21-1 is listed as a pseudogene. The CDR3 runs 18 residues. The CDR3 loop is CASSKAPGQFSYNSPLHF. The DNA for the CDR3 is TGTGCCAGCAGCAAAGCACCGGGACAGTTTTCCTATAATTCACCCCTCCACTTT.

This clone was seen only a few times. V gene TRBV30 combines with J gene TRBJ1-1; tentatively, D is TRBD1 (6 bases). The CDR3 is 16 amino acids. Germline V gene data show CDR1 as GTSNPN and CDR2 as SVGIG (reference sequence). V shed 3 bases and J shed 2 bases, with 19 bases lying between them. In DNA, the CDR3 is TGTGCCTGGAGCGAATTCTACAGGGTGATCAACACTGAAGCTTTCTTT. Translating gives CAWSEFYRVINTEAFF.

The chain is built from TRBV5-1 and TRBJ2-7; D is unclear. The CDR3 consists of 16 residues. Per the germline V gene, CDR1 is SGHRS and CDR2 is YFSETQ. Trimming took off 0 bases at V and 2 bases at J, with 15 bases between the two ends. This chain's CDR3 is CASSLEGPLTAYEQYF. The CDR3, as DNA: TGCGCCAGCAGCTTGGAAGGGCCTCTCACGGCCTACGAGCAGTACTTC.

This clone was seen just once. The CDR3 sequence: CASSCQRSYEQYF. The CDR3 nucleotides are TGTGCCAGCAGCTGTCAAAGGTCCTACGAGCAGTACTTC. This chain links TRBV13 with TRBJ2-7; D gene ambiguous. Per the germline V gene, CDR1 is PRHDT and CDR2 is FYEKMQ (reference sequence). V was cut by 4 bases and J by 1 base, with 8 bases left in between. This CDR3 comprises 13 residues.

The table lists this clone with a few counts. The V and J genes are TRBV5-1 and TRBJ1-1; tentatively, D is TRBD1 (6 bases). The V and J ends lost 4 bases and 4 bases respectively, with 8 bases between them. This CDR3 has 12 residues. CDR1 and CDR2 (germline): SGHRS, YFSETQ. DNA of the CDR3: TGCGCCAGCAGCGGGGGCCCCACTGAAGCTTTCTTT. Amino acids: CASSGGPTEAFF.